This is a list of T cell receptor beta chains from one sample in a study of spatial heterogeneity in lung cancer. From the 5' RACE reads, TCRdb called clonotypes with MiXCR, one entry per CDR3 protein. Here the sample spans about 3,900 distinct CDR3 sequences, 10% to 14% being singletons. The sample here was lung tumor tissue, taken at surgery. These receptors were collected from a male donor with early-stage non-small cell lung cancer. CDR3s include the opening cysteine and the closing phenylalanine or tryptophan. The D gene is left open where the match is weak. The size entry is marked missing in some rows and otherwise reads once, few, many or a size class.

j_call clone_size v_call d_call cdr3_aa cdr3_nt
TRBJ1-1 - TRBV20-1 TRBD1 CSARVQGEGTEAFF TGCAGTGCTAGGGTTCAGGGGGAAGGGACTGAAGCTTTCTTT
TRBJ2-2 medium-sized TRBV3-1 - CASSPRQGRAGELFF TGTGCCAGCAGCCCCAGACAGGGGAGGGCCGGGGAGCTGTTTTTT
TRBJ1-4 - TRBV20-1 TRBD1 CSAATQGAGEKLFF TGCAGTGCGGCAACCCAGGGGGCTGGTGAAAAACTGTTTTTT
TRBJ1-6 - TRBV6-5 TRBD1 CASSSLTGADSPLHF TGTGCCAGCAGTTCCCTTACAGGGGCGGATTCACCCCTCCACTTT
TRBJ2-1 few TRBV19 TRBD2 CASGLAGGHSYNEQFF TGTGCCAGCGGACTAGCGGGAGGGCACTCCTACAATGAGCAGTTCTTC
TRBJ2-5 few TRBV21-1 - CASSKAPRQGAKPTGETQYF TGTGCCAGCAGCAAAGCCCCCCGGCAGGGGGCGAAACCTACTGGAGAGACCCAGTACTTC
TRBJ2-6 - TRBV5-1 - CASSLLRGGSSGANVLTF TGCGCCAGCAGCTTGTTGAGGGGTGGCAGCTCTGGGGCCAACGTCCTGACTTTC
TRBJ1-1 few TRBV2 - CASRAERTEAFF TGTGCCAGCAGGGCCGAACGGACTGAAGCTTTCTTT
TRBJ2-1 medium-sized TRBV20-1 TRBD2 CSARTPTSGGWYDNEQFF TGCAGTGCTAGAACACCCACTAGCGGGGGGTGGTACGACAATGAGCAGTTCTTC
TRBJ2-3 - TRBV28 TRBD2 CASSFLGGGADTQYF TGTGCCAGCAGTTTCTTGGGCGGGGGGGCAGATACGCAGTATTTT
TRBJ1-6 few TRBV5-1 - CASSLESDGNSPLHF TGCGCCAGCAGCTTGGAATCCGATGGGAATTCACCCCTCCACTTT
TRBJ1-3 few TRBV6-5 - CASSYGGVSSGNTIYF TGTGCCAGCAGTTACGGAGGTGTAAGCTCTGGAAACACCATATATTTT
TRBJ2-3 few TRBV11-2 - CASSLDSMGTDTQYF TGTGCCAGCTCTCTCGACTCCATGGGCACAGATACGCAGTATTTT
TRBJ2-7 - TRBV4-3 - CASSHASRDGGYEQYF TGCGCCAGCAGCCATGCCTCACGGGACGGAGGATACGAGCAGTACTTC
TRBJ1-6 few TRBV30 - CAWSGPGSPNSPLHF TGTGCCTGGAGCGGACCCGGGAGCCCGAATTCACCCCTCCACTTT
TRBJ2-6 medium-sized TRBV6-2/TRBV6-3 - CASHRTGAGSGANVLTF TGTGCCAGCCACCGGACAGGAGCGGGCTCTGGGGCCAACGTCCTGACTTTC
TRBJ2-1 - TRBV9 - CASSVGLYSYNEQFF TGTGCCAGCAGCGTAGGACTATACTCCTACAATGAGCAGTTCTTC
TRBJ2-1 medium-sized TRBV7-9 - CASSLTGGPEQFF TGTGCCAGCAGCTTAACCGGGGGGCCCGAACAGTTCTTC
TRBJ2-7 few TRBV28 TRBD2 CASSSYSGGPYEQYF TGTGCCAGCAGCTCATATAGCGGGGGGCCCTACGAGCAGTACTTC
TRBJ2-3 - TRBV7-2 - CASSPNRRDTQYF TGTGCCAGCAGCCCAAACCGGAGGGATACGCAGTATTTT
TRBJ1-1 few TRBV7-8 TRBD1 CASSQRQGIVIRAWNTEAFF TGTGCCAGCAGCCAAAGACAGGGTATCGTGATTAGGGCATGGAACACTGAAGCTTTCTTT
TRBJ2-1 few TRBV9 - CASSVKISSYNEQFF TGTGCCAGCAGCGTAAAGATTAGCTCCTACAATGAGCAGTTCTTC
TRBJ2-1 medium-sized TRBV6-2/TRBV6-3 - CASHAGSVNEQFF TGTGCCAGCCACGCTGGGTCTGTAAATGAGCAGTTCTTC
TRBJ2-3 few TRBV10-3 TRBD1 CAISGQGADTQYF TGTGCCATCAGTGGACAGGGGGCAGATACGCAGTATTTT
TRBJ2-5 few TRBV27 TRBD2 CASSQSGTSEETQYF TGTGCCAGCAGTCAATCCGGGACTAGCGAAGAGACCCAGTACTTC
TRBJ2-7 - TRBV28 TRBD1 CATIQGGGGEQYF TGTGCCACTATACAGGGGGGAGGTGGCGAGCAGTACTTC
TRBJ2-1 medium-sized TRBV7-3 - CASSPSSAYNEQFF TGTGCCAGCAGTCCCTCGTCGGCCTACAATGAGCAGTTCTTC